A single sample gave rise to the 2 T cell receptor beta chains below, sequenced in a study of beta chain features in type 1 diabetes. Study-wide points: Moderate yet significant TCRB CDR3 shortening was seen in Type 1 diabetes patients in all four CD4+ subsets.

Expressed TCRB transcripts were sequenced, since all the RNA that had been isolated was reverse transcribed. Here immunoSEQ multiplex PCR was the method, and the copy in TCRdb shows in-frame clones only, minus some. The profile covers about 48,000 clones, with 35% to 50% appearing a single time and 1.4% taken by the ten largest. For these TCRs, the target antigens are not known. What was sequenced was Tregs from blood. These TCRs come from a man younger than 45 with type 1 diabetes.

The chain recombines TRBV7-2 with TRBJ2-1; 12 bases line up with TRBD2. The V gene end was trimmed by 5 bases and the J gene end by 8 bases; junction bases not matched to a gene: 10. The CDR3 covers 16 residues. Germline-derived CDR1 and CDR2 are SGHTA and FQGNSA. The CDR3 loop is CASSPRLAGDGDEQFF. CDR3 coding DNA: TGTGCCAGCAGCCCGCGACTAGCGGGAGATGGGGATGAGCAGTTCTTC.

The chain is built from TRBV5-1 and TRBJ2-7; the D gene is possibly TRBD2 (5 bases). Germline CDR1 SGHRS, CDR2 YFSETQ. CDR3 length: 15 residues. Trimming removed 4 bases from V and 0 bases from J, with 14 bases in between. CDR3 residues: CASSPLGSDSYEQYF. DNA for the CDR3: TGCGCCAGCAGCCCGCTGGGTAGCGACTCCTACGAGCAGTACTTC.